This TCR beta chain was recorded in a study of T cell changes during pregnancy in multiple sclerosis. CDR3 length: 15 residues. Germline V gives CDR1 MDHEN, CDR2 SYDVKM. V was cut by 6 bases and J by 5 bases, with 17 bases left in between. The data were produced by immunoSEQ multiplex PCR, yet TCRdb's version contains in-frame clones alone and is incomplete. The table has about 30,000 clones, approximately 90% seen once; the top ten hold roughly 3.7%. The clonotype was recovered from a female donor in good health, enrolled as a control in a pregnancy study. V is TRBV28 and J is TRBJ1-5, with D tentatively TRBD1 (6 bases). This specimen was CD4+ T cells from peripheral blood mononuclear cells, taken in the first trimester of pregnancy. The CDR3 is CASSRRGGPYQPQHF. The CDR3 DNA is TGTGCCAGCAGCCGCCGAGGGGGTCCTTATCAGCCCCAGCATTTT.